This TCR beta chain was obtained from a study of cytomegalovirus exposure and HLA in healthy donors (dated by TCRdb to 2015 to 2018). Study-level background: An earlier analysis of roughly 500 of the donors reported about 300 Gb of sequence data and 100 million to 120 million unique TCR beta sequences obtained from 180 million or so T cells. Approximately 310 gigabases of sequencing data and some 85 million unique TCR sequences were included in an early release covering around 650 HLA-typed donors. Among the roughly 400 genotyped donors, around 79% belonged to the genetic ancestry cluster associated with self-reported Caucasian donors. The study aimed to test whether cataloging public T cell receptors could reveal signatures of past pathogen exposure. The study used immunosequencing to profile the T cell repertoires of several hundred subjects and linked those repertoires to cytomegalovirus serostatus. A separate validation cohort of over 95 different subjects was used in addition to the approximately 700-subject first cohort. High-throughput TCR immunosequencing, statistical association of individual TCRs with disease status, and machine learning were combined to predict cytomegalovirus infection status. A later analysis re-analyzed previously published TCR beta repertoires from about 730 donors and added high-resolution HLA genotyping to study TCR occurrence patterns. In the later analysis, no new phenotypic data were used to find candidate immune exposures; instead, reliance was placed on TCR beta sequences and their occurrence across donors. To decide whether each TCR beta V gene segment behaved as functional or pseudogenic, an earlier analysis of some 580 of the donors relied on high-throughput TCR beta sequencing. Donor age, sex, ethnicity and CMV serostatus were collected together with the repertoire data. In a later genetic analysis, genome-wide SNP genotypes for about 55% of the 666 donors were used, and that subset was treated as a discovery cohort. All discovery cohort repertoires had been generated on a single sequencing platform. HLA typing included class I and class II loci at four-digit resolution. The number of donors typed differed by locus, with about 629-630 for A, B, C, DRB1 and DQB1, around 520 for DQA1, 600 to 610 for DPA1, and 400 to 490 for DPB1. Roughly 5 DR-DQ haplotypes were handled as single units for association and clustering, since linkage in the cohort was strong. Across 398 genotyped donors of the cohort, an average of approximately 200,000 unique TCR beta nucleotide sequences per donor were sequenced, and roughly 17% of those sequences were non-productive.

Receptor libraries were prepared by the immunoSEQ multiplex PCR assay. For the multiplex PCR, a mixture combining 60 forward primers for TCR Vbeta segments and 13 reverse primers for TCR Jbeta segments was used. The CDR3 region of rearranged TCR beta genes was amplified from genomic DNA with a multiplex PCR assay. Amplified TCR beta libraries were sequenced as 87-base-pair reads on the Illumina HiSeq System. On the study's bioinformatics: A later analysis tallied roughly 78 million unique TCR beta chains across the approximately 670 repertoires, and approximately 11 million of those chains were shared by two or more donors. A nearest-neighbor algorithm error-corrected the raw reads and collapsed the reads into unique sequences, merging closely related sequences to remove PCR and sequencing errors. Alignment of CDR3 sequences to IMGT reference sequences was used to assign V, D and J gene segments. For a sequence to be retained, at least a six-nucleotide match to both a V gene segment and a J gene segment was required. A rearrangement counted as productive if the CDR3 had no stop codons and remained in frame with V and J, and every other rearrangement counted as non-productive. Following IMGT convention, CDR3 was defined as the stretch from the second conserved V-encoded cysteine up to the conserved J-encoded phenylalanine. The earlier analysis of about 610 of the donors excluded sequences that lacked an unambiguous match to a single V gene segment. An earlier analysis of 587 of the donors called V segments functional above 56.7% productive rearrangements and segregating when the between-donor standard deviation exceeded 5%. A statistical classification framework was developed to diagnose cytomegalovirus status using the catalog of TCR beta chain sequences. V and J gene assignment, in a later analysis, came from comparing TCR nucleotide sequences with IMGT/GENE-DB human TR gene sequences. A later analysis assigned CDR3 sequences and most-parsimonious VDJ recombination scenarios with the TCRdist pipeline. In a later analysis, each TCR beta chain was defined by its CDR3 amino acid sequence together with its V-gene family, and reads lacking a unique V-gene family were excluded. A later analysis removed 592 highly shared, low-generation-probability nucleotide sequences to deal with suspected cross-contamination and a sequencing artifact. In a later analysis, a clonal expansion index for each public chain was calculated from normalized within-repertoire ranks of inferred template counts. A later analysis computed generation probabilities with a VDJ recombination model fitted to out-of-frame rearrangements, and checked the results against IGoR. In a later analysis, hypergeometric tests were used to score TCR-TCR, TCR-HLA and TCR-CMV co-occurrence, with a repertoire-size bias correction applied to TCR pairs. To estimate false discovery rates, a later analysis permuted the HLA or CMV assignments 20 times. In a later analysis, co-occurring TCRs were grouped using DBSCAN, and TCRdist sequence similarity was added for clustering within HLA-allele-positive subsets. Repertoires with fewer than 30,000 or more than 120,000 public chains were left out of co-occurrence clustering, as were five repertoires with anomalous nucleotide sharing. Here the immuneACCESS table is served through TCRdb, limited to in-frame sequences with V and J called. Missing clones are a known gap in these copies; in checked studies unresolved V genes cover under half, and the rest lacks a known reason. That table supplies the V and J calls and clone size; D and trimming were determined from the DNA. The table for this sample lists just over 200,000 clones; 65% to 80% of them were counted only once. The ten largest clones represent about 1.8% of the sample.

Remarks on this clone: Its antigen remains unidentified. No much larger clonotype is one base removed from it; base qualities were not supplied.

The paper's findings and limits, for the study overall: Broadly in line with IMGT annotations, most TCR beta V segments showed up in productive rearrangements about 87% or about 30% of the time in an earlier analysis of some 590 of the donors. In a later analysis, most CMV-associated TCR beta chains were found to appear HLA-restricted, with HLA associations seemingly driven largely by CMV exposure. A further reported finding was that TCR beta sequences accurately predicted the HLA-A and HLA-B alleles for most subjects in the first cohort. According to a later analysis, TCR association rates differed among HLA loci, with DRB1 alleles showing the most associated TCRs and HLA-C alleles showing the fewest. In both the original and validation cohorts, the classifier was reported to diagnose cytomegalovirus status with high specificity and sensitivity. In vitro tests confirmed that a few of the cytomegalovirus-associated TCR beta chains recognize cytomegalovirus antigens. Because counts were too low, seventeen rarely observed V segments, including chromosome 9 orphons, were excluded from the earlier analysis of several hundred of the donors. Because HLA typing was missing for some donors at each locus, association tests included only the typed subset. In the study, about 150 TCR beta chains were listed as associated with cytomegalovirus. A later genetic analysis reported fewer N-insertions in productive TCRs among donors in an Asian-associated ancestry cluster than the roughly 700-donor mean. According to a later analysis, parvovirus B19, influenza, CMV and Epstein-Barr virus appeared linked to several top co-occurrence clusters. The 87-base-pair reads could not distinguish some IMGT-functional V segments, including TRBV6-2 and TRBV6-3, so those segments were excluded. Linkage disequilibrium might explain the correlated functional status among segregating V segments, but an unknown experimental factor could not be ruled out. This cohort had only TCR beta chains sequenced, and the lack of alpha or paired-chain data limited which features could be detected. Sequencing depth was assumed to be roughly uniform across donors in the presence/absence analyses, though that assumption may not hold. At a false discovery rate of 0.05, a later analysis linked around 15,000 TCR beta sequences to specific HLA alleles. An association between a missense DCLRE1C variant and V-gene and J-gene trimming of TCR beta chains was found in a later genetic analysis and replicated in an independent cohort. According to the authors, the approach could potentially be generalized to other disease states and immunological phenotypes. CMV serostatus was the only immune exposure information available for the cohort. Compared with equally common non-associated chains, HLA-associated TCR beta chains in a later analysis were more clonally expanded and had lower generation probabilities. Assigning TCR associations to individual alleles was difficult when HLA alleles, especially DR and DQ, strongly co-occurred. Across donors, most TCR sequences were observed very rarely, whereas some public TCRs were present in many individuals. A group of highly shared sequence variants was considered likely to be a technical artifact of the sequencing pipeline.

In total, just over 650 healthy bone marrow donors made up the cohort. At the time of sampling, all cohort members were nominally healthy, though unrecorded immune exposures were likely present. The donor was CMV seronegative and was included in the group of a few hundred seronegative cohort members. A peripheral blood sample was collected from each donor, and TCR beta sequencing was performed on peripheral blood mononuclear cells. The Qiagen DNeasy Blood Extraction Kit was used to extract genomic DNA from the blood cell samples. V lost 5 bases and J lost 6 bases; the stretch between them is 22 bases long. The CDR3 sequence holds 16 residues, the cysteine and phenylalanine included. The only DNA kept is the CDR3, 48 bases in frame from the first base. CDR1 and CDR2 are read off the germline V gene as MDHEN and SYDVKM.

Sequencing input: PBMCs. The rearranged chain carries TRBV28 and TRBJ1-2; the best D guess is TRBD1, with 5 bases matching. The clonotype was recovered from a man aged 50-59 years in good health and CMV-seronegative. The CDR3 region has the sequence CASSRGAAIWRDGYTF. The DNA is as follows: TGTGCCAGCAGTCGAGGGGCCGCAATCTGGAGGGATGGCTACACCTTC.